Below are 25 T cell receptor beta chains sequenced from a single sample in a study of T cells in Graves' hyperthyroidism and ophthalmopathy. RNA transcripts served as the template for amplifying TCR beta CDR3 regions. The HTBI primer set served for first-round RT-PCR of the TCR CDR3. TCRdb recomputed calls from the multiplex PCR reads with MiXCR, one row per CDR3 protein. The repertoire has about 350,000 distinct CDR3 sequences, approximately 15% of them found once; the top ten carry under 30%. The sample consisted of blood. The receptors stem from a woman in her twenties or thirties with Graves' hyperthyroidism.

The chain joins TRBV7-9 to TRBJ2-7; D ambiguous. Germline CDR1 is SEHNR and CDR2 is FQNEAQ (reference sequence). The germline V and J ends were trimmed by 5 bases and 1 base, with 6 bases remaining between them. The CDR3 length is 12 residues. CDR3 in DNA: TGTGCCAGCAGCGTAGTGTCCTACGAGCAGTACTTC. Translated, it gives CASSVVSYEQYF.

There are many counts of this clonotype. The chain couples TRBV12-3 or TRBV12-4 to TRBJ1-4, with unresolved D. The CDR3 extends over 16 amino acids. V was trimmed by 4 bases and J by 0 bases, leaving 12 bases between them. CDR3 DNA sequence: TGTGCCAGCAGTTCCGGCCAGTTCGCAACTAATGAAAAACTGTTTTTT. Protein sequence: CASSSGQFATNEKLFF.

The chain employs TRBV20-1 and TRBJ2-7; 9 bases line up with TRBD2. The CDR3 runs 12 residues. V dropped 7 bases and J dropped 2; count of bases not matched to a gene: 3. The V gene's germline CDR1 is DFQATT and CDR2 SNEGSKA (reference sequence). The DNA for the CDR3 is TGCAGTGGGGCTAGCGGGACCTACGAGCAGTACTTC. Encoded protein: CSGASGTYEQYF.

This clonotype appeared a few times. The chain uses TRBV27 and TRBJ2-7, with D possibly TRBD1 on 5 matching bases. The CDR3 is 14 amino acids. CDR1 is MNHEY, CDR2 SMNVEV, per germline (reference sequence). Between the trimmed V and J ends, which lost 4 bases and 2 bases, there was a span of 12 bases. CDR3 in amino acids: CASSYSRAAYEQYF. As DNA, the CDR3 is TGTGCCAGCAGTTACAGCAGGGCCGCCTACGAGCAGTACTTC.

This clonotype has only a few counts. J is TRBJ2-7 and V is TRBV11-3; D possibly corresponds to TRBD2 (5 bases). The CDR3 extends over 16 amino acids. Trimming stripped 3 bases from V and 3 bases from J, with 18 bases between. Per the germline V gene, CDR1 is SGHNT and CDR2 is YENEEA. DNA for the CDR3: TGTGCCAGCAGCTTTAGTCTCCAAAGAGGGCTCTACGAGCAGTACTTC. Protein: CASSFSLQRGLYEQYF.

The rearrangement uses TRBV27 and TRBJ2-6, with no clear D. The CDR3 has 14 residues. CDR1 is MNHEY and CDR2 is SMNVEV in the germline V gene (reference sequence). Trimming pared 4 bases from V and 0 bases from J, leaving 4 bases between. The CDR3 coding sequence is TGTGCCAGCAGTTCCTTCTCTGGGGCCAACGTCCTGACTTTC. Translating gives CASSSFSGANVLTF.

This chain connects TRBV29-1 to TRBJ2-3; the D gene is possibly TRBD2 (9 bases). Trimming shortened V by 6 bases and J by 2 bases, and 39 bases separated the two germline ends. Germline assignment: CDR1 SQVTM and CDR2 ANQGSEA. The CDR3 runs to 22 residues. CDR3 amino acids: CSVPQTGDLRREGFRDTDTQYF. The CDR3 bases are TGCAGCGTACCCCAGACAGGGGATTTGCGGCGGGAGGGGTTCCGGGACACAGATACGCAGTATTTT.

This clonotype has more than one count but fewer than ten. CDR3 amino acids: CASSSQGRNQPQHF. For the CDR3, the DNA is TGTGCCAGCAGCTCACAGGGTCGCAATCAGCCCCAGCATTTT. The rearrangement links TRBV7-2 to TRBJ1-5, with a tentative D call TRBD1 (6 bases). V shed 4 bases and J shed 2 bases, with 9 bases lying between them. The CDR3 is 14 residues long. Germline assignment: CDR1 SGHTA and CDR2 FQGNSA.

This clonotype was counted ten times or more. The chain links TRBV11-2 to TRBJ1-1; D uncertain. Germline CDR1 SGHAT, CDR2 FQNNGV. The CDR3 extends over 17 amino acids. V lost 4 bases and J lost 3, with 21 bases in between. CDR3 region: CASSSGPGRLKDTEAFF. As DNA, the CDR3 is TGTGCCAGCAGCTCCGGACCTGGGAGATTGAAGGACACTGAAGCTTTCTTT.

This clonotype has a count of ten or more. CDR3 sequence reads: CASGETVNTEAFF. The DNA of the CDR3 is TGTGCCAGCGGAGAGACGGTGAACACTGAAGCTTTCTTT. The chain carries TRBV6-1 and TRBJ1-1; unclear D gene. Germline values: CDR1 MNHNS, CDR2 SASEGT. V lost 8 bases, J lost 0 bases, and 10 bases lay in between. This CDR3 has 13 residues.

This clonotype was seen repeatedly, ten times or more. The genes are TRBV7-8 and TRBJ2-1, with 10 nucleotides matching TRBD2. Germline V gene sequence: CDR1 SGHVS, CDR2 FQNEAQ. V was clipped by 3 bases and J by 10 bases; unmatched bases: 9. This CDR3 is 15 amino acids long. The CDR3 DNA reads as TGTGCCAGCAGCTTTAGTAGCGGGAGGCCCGAGGAGCAGTTCTTC. Translating it yields CASSFSSGRPEEQFF.

This clonotype was recorded at least ten times. This chain joins TRBV6-1 and TRBJ2-1, with unresolved D. Trimming cost V 5 bases and J 0 bases, with 17 bases left between them. The CDR3 totals 17 residues. Germline CDR1 reads MNHNS; CDR2 reads SASEGT. CDR3 nucleotides: TGTGCCAGCAGTCGACTCTTCGCCAGCAGCTCCTACAATGAGCAGTTCTTC. Its protein product is CASSRLFASSSYNEQFF.

Many counts were recorded for this clonotype. This chain links TRBV7-2 with TRBJ2-7; 8 nucleotides match TRBD1. V shed 4 bases, J shed 2 bases, and the junction held 4 bases outside the gene matches. This CDR3 contains 14 residues. Germline V gene lookup returns CDR1 SGHTA and CDR2 FQGNSA. The CDR3: CASSSRQGPYEQYF. CDR3 sequence (DNA): TGTGCCAGCAGCTCCAGACAGGGGCCCTACGAGCAGTACTTC.

The chain combines TRBV29-1 with TRBJ2-1, with 7 bases matching TRBD2. Trimming removed 8 bases from V and 4 bases from J; junction bases left unmatched: 5. The CDR3 totals 12 residues. From germline, CDR1 is SQVTM and CDR2 ANQGSEA. CDR3 in DNA: TGCAGCAACCAGCGGGGATACAATGAGCAGTTCTTC. Translated: CSNQRGYNEQFF.

This clonotype was observed a handful of times. The V and J genes are TRBV9 and TRBJ2-7; 7 bases agree with TRBD1. The CDR3 has 14 residues. V lost 0 bases, J lost 4 bases, and 4 bases stayed unmatched. CDR1 and CDR2 (germline): SGDLS, YYNGEE. The CDR3 sequence: CASSVAGTAYEQYF. Here the CDR3 DNA reads TGTGCCAGCAGCGTAGCGGGGACAGCATACGAGCAGTACTTC. Full variable domain (remainder filled in from reference TRBV9 and TRBJ2-7): DSGVTQTPKHLITATGQRVTLRCSPRSGDLSVYWYQQSLDQGLQFLIQYYNGEERAKGNILERFSAQQFPDLHSELNLSSLELGDSALYFCASSVAGTAYEQYFGPGTRLTVT.

With regard to this clonotype: A read error may explain this, as a much larger clone is one base away. The chain combines TRBV12-3 or TRBV12-4 with TRBJ2-3; D gene ambiguous. Trimming removed 6 bases from V and 0 bases from J, with 10 bases in between. The CDR3 is 14 residues long. The CDR3 DNA is TGTGCCAGCAGGGTCGACATGAGCACAGATACGCAGTATTTT. Translation: CASRVDMSTDTQYF.

This chain links TRBV5-1 with TRBJ2-2, with D uncertain. The V and J ends lost 4 bases and 4 bases respectively, with 8 bases between them. The length of the CDR3 is 13 residues. Germline V gene data show CDR1 as SGHRS and CDR2 as YFSETQ. The CDR3 DNA is TGCGCCAGCAGCGCTGAGTTCACCGGGGAGCTGTTTTTT. Translating gives CASSAEFTGELFF. Variable domain in full (rest from reference TRBV5-1 and TRBJ2-2): KAGVTQTPRYLIKTRGQQVTLSCSPISGHRSVSWYQQTPGQGLQFLFEYFSETQRNKGNFPGRFSGRQFSNSRSEMNVSTLELGDSALYLCASSAEFTGELFFGEGSRLTVL.

This clonotype has ten or more counts. The CDR3 protein is CASSLGLTPVAQYF. CDR3 DNA: TGTGCCAGCAGCTTAGGACTTACCCCGGTGGCCCAGTACTTC. V is TRBV11-2 and J is TRBJ2-5, with D hard to call. From germline, CDR1 is SGHAT and CDR2 FQNNGV. The V gene lost 1 base and the J gene lost 9 bases, with 15 bases spanning the gap. CDR3 length: 14 residues.

Ten or more counts support this clonotype. The chain couples TRBV20-1 to TRBJ2-1, with 8 bases aligning to TRBD2. CDR1 and CDR2 (germline): DFQATT, SNEGSKA (reference sequence). CDR3 length: 16 residues. Unmatched junction bases numbered 8, after V lost 2 bases and J lost 2 bases. The CDR3 reads CSARLAGFKPYNEQFF. The CDR3 nucleotides read TGCAGTGCTAGACTAGCGGGCTTTAAACCCTACAATGAGCAGTTCTTC.

This clonotype was seen many times. The rearrangement links TRBV11-2 to TRBJ2-7; a weak D match, TRBD1 (6 bases). Looked up from germline, CDR1 is SGHAT and CDR2 is FQNNGV. Between the trimmed V and J ends, which lost 7 bases and 7 bases, there was a span of 23 bases. The CDR3 has 15 amino acids. CDR3 sequence (DNA): TGTGCCAGCAACTCGGTACTGGGGGCTGATAGGGAGCAGTACTTC. Translated: CASNSVLGADREQYF.

The genes are TRBV20-1 and TRBJ2-7; D might be TRBD1 (5 bases). The V gene lost 1 base and the J gene lost 5 bases, with 9 bases spanning the gap. CDR3 size: 12 residues. Germline CDR1 is DFQATT and CDR2 is SNEGSKA (reference sequence). The CDR3 region has the DNA TGCAGTGCTAGAGGGGGCTCGGACGAGCAGTACTTC. Translation gives CSARGGSDEQYF.

In its sample, this clonotype was seen a few times. The rearrangement uses TRBV4-3 and TRBJ2-2; D is uncertain. The CDR3 consists of 14 residues. Per the germline V gene, CDR1 is LGHNA and CDR2 is YSLEER. V dropped 0 bases and J dropped 5 bases, with 7 bases sitting between them. As DNA, the CDR3 is TGCGCCAGCAGCCAAGAAGGTGGGACCGGGGAGCTGTTTTTT. Residues: CASSQEGGTGELFF.

The chain has TRBV4-1 and TRBJ2-1; 7 positions agree with TRBD1. This CDR3 region has 16 residues. Germline CDR1 and CDR2: MGHRA and YSYEKL. With V trimmed by 2 bases and J by 4 bases, 8 bases remained unmatched. CDR3 nucleotide sequence: TGCGCCAGCAGCCAACCGGGGACAGCCGCTTACAATGAGCAGTTCTTC. Protein sequence: CASSQPGTAAYNEQFF.

This clonotype has at least ten counts. The rearrangement uses TRBV28 and TRBJ1-5; D uncertain. The germline V and J ends were trimmed by 6 bases and 1 base, with 10 bases remaining between them. Germline CDR1 reads MDHEN; CDR2 reads SYDVKM. The CDR3 runs 14 residues. The CDR3 DNA follows: TGTGCCAGCAGGGCACTAAACAGCAATCAGCCCCAGCATTTT. It is translated as CASRALNSNQPQHF.

This clonotype came up many times. V gene TRBV2 combines with J gene TRBJ2-5, with D uncertain. CDR1 is SNHLY and CDR2 is FYNNEI in the germline V gene. The CDR3 extends over 13 amino acids. V was trimmed by 5 bases and J by 3 bases, leaving 10 bases between them. CDR3 sequence reads: CASSFLWEETQYF. CDR3 nucleotides: TGTGCCAGCAGTTTCCTTTGGGAAGAGACCCAGTACTTC. The full variable domain, completed using reference TRBV2 and TRBJ2-5, is EPEVTQTPSHQVTQMGQEVILRCVPISNHLYFYWYRQILGQKVEFLVSFYNNEISEKSEIFDDQFSVERPDGSNFTLKIRSTKLEDSAMYFCASSFLWEETQYFGPGTRLLVL.